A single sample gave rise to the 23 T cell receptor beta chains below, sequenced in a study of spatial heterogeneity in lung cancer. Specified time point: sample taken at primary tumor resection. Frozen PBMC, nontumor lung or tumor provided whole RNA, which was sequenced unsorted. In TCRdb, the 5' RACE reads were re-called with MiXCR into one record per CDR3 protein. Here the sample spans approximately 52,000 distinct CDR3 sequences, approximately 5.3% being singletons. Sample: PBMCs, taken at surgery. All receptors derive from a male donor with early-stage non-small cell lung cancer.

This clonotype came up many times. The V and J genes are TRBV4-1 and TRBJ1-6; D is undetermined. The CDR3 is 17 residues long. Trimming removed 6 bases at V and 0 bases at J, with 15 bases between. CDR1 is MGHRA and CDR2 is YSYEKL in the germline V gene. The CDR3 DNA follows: TGCGCCAGCAGTCTTGACCCATTAAGCTCCTATAATTCACCCCTCCACTTT. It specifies CASSLDPLSSYNSPLHF.

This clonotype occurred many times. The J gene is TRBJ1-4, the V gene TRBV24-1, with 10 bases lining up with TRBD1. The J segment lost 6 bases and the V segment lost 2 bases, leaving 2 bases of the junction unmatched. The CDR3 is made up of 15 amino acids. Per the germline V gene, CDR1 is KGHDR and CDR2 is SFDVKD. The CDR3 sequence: CATSDSGQGDEKLFF. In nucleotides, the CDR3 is TGTGCCACCAGTGATTCCGGACAGGGGGATGAAAAACTGTTTTTT.

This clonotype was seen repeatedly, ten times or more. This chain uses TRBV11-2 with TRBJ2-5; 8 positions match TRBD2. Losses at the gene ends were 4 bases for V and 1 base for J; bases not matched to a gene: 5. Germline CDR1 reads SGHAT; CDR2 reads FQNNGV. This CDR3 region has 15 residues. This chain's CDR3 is CASSSLTSAQETQYF. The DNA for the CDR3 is TGTGCCAGCAGCTCACTGACTAGCGCCCAAGAGACCCAGTACTTC.

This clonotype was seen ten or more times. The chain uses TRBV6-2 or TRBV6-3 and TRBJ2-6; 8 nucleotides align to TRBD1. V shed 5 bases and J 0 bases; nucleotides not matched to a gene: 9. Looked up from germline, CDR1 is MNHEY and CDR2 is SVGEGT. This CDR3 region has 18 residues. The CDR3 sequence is CASSPRQGATSGANVLTF. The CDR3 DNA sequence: TGTGCCAGCAGTCCTCGGCAGGGGGCTACCTCTGGGGCCAACGTCCTGACTTTC.

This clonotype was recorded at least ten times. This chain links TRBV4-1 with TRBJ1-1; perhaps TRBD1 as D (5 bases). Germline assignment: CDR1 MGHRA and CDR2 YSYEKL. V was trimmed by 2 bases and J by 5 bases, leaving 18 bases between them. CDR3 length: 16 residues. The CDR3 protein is CASSQSVTRGYTEAFF. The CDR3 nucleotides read TGCGCCAGCAGCCAAAGCGTTACGAGGGGATATACTGAAGCTTTCTTT.

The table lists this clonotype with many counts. The CDR3 reads CASRRQGSDTQYF. The DNA of the CDR3 is TGTGCCAGCAGACGCCAGGGTTCAGATACGCAGTATTTT. J is TRBJ2-3 and V is TRBV28; TRBD1 is a possible D gene (5 bases). CDR1 and CDR2 from the germline V gene are MDHEN and SYDVKM. The CDR3 is 13 amino acids. V lost 6 bases to trimming and J lost 4 bases, with 11 bases between them. Complete variable domain (other parts from reference TRBV28 and TRBJ2-3): DVKVTQSSRYLVKRTGEKVFLECVQDMDHENMFWYRQDPGLGLRLIYFSYDVKMKEKGDIPEGYSVSREKKERFSLILESASTNQTSMYLCASRRQGSDTQYFGPGTRLTVL.

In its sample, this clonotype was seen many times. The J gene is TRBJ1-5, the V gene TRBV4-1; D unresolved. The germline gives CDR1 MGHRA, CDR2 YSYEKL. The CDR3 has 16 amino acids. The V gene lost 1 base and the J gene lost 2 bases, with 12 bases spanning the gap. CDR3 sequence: CASSQGWGEGNQPQHF. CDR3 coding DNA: TGCGCCAGCAGCCAAGGTTGGGGAGAAGGCAATCAGCCCCAGCATTTT.

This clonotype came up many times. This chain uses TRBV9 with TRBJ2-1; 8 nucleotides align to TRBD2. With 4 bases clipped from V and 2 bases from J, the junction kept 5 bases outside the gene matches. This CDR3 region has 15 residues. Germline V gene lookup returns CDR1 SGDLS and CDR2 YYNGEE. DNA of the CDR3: TGTGCCAGCAGCTCATCGGGAGGGCCCTACAATGAGCAGTTCTTC. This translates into CASSSSGGPYNEQFF.

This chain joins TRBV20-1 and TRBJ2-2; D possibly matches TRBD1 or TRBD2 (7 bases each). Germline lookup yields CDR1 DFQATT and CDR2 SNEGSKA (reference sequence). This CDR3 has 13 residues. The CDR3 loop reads CGGEGADTGELFF. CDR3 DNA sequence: TGCGGCGGGGAGGGGGCGGACACCGGGGAGCTGTTTTTT.

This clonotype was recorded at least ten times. CDR3 sequence (DNA): TGCGCCAGCAGCTTGGCTAGCGGGAGGGAAGAGACCCAGTACTTC. Translation gives CASSLASGREETQYF. The rearrangement uses TRBV5-1 and TRBJ2-5, with 12 bases matching TRBD2. This CDR3 comprises 15 residues. Germline V gene data show CDR1 as SGHRS and CDR2 as YFSETQ. With 0 bases clipped from V and 3 bases from J, the junction kept 0 bases outside the gene matches.

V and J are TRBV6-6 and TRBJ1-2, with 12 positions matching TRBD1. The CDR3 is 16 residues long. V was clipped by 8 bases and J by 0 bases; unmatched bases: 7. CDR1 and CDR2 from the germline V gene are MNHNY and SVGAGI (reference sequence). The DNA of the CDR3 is TGTGCCAGCGCACGGGGACAGGGGGCTTCTAACTATGGCTACACCTTC. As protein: CASARGQGASNYGYTF.

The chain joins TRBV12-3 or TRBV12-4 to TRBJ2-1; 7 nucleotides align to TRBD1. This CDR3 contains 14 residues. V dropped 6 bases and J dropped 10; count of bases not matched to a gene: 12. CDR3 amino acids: CASSPPTGLEEQFF. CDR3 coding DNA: TGTGCCAGCAGCCCCCCGACAGGGTTGGAGGAGCAGTTCTTC.

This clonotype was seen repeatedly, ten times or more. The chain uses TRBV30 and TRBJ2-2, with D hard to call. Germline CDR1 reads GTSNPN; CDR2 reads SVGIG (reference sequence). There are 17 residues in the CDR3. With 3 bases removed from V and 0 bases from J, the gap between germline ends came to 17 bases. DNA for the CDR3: TGTGCCTGGAGAGAGGCCCGTGGCGGAGCGAACACCGGGGAGCTGTTTTTT. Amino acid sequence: CAWREARGGANTGELFF.

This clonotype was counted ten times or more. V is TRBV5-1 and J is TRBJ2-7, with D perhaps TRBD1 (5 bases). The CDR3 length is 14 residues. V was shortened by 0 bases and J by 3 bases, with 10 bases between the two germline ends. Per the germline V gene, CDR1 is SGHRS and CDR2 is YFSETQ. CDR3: CASSLDRQYYEQYF. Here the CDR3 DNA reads TGCGCCAGCAGCTTGGACAGACAGTACTACGAGCAGTACTTC.

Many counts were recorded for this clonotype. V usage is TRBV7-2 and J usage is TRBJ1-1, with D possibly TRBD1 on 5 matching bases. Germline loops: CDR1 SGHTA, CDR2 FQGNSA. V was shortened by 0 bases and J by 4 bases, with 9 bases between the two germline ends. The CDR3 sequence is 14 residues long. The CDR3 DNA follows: TGTGCCAGCAGCTTAGCAGAGGGGCTCACTGAAGCTTTCTTT. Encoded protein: CASSLAEGLTEAFF.

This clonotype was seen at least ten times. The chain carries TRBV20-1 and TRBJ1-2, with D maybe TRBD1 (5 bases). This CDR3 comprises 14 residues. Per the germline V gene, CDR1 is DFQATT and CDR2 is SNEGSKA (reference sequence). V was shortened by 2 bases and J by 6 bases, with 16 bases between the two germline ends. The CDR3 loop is CSARRGSGTDGYTF. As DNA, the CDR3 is TGCAGTGCTAGACGAGGGTCCGGGACGGATGGCTACACCTTC.

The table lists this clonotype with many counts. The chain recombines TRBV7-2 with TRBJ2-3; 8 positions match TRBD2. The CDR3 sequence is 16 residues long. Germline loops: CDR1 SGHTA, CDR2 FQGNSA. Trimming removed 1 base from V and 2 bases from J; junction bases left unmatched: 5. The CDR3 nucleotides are TGTGCCAGCAGCTTAGTTGGGACTAGTTCCACAGATACGCAGTATTTT. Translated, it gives CASSLVGTSSTDTQYF. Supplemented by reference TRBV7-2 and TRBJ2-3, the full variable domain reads GAGVSQSPSNKVTEKGKDVELRCDPISGHTALYWYRQSLGQGLEFLIYFQGNSAPDKSGLPSDRFSAERTGGSVSTLTIQRTQQEDSAVYLCASSLVGTSSTDTQYFGPGTRLTVL.

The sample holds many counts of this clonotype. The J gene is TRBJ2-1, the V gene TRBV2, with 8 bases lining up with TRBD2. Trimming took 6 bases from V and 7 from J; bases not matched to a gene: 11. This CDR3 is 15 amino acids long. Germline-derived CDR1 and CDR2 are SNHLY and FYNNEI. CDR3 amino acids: CASSAGTRSGNEQFF. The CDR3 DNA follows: TGTGCCAGCAGCGCCGGGACTAGAAGTGGGAATGAGCAGTTCTTC.

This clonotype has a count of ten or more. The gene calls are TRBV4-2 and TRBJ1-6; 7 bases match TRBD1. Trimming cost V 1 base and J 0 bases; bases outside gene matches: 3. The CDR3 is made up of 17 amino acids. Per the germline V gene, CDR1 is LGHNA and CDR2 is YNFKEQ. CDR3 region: CASSQVTGSSYNSPLHF. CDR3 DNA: TGTGCCAGCAGCCAAGTGACAGGGAGCTCCTATAATTCACCCCTCCACTTT.

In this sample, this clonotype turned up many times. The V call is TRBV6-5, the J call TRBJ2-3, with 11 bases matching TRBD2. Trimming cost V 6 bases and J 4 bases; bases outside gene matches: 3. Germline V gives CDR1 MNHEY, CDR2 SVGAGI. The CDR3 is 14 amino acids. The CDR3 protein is CASSLAGGADTQYF. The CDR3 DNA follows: TGTGCCAGCAGCCTAGCGGGAGGAGCAGATACGCAGTATTTT.

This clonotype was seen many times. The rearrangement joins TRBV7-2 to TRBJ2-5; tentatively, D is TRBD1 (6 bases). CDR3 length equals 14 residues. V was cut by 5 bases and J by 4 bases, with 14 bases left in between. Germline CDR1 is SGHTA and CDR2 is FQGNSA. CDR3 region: CASSQNQGRETQYF. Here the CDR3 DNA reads TGTGCCAGCAGCCAAAATCAGGGGCGAGAGACCCAGTACTTC.

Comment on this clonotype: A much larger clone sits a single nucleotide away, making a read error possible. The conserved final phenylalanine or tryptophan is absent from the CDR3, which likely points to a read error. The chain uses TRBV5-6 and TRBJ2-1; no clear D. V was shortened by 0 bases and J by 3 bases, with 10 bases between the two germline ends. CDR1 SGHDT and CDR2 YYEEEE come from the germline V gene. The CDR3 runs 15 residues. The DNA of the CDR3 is TGTGCCAGCAGCTTGGTTGCGAAGAACTACAATGAGCAGTTCTTA. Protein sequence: CASSLVAKNYNEQFL.

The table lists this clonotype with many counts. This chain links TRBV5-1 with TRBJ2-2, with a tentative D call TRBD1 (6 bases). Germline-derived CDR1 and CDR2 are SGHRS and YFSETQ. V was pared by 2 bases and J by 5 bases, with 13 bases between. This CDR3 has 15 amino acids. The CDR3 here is CASSFGTRATGELFF. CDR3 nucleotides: TGCGCCAGCAGCTTCGGGACAAGGGCGACCGGGGAGCTGTTTTTT. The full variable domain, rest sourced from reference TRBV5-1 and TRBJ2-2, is KAGVTQTPRYLIKTRGQQVTLSCSPISGHRSVSWYQQTPGQGLQFLFEYFSETQRNKGNFPGRFSGRQFSNSRSEMNVSTLELGDSALYLCASSFGTRATGELFFGEGSRLTVL.